This TCR beta chain was sequenced in a study of CD8 T cells in ankylosing spondylitis. Notes on the study in general: CD8+ cells made up the disease-linked clones, which were relatively rare in peripheral blood. Reportedly, disease-linked clones are significantly enriched in ankylosing spondylitis patients' matched synovial fluid. Characteristic of ankylosing spondylitis blood, it appeared, was a TCR beta motif comprising roughly eight highly homologous variants.

Trimming left V 0 bases short and J 0 bases short, with 14 bases between. This CDR3 has 16 residues. Germline V CDR1 and CDR2: DFQATT, SNEGSKA (reference sequence). Quantitative 5'-RACE with molecular barcodes generated TCR beta libraries. TCRdb re-analysed the 5' RACE reads in MiXCR, keeping a single row per CDR3 protein. The profile shows some 140,000 distinct CDR3 sequences, 7.5% to 9.5% of them singletons. Many counts were recorded for this clonotype. Its antigen remains unidentified. Sequencing was done on a sample of synovial fluid, either unsorted or a sorted T cell fraction (not recorded which). V and J are TRBV20-1 and TRBJ1-1; perhaps TRBD1 as D (5 bases). The source is a male donor with ankylosing spondylitis. The CDR3, as DNA: TGCAGTGCTAGAGATCCGGGACGGAGTATGAACACTGAAGCTTTCTTT. Amino acids: CSARDPGRSMNTEAFF.